The present TCR beta chain was sequenced within a study of T cell responses to AZD1222 COVID-19 vaccine. Study details: Analyses pooled second doses at about 4 or about 12 weeks. Study-wide results and limits: CD4 TCRs covered the whole spike, strongest at regions 160-218 and 743-854. Close to half of all spike-specific TCRs reportedly target regions of the variants that are unmutated. Donors were chiefly white British, with a greater number of females, and clonal diversity was perhaps underestimated.

The germline V gene has CDR1 LNHDA and CDR2 SQIVND (reference sequence). The CDR3 has 13 amino acids. V lost 5 bases and J lost 3; bases outside the gene matches: 2. Some clones are missing from TCRdb's copy, which holds only in-frame ones; the method was immunoSEQ multiplex PCR. The sample holds roughly 170,000 clones, around nine tenths seen once. In regard to this clone: Its cognate antigen is unknown.

J is TRBJ2-7 and V is TRBV19, with 9 bases fitting TRBD1. The source of this sequence is an adult in good health. Material: peripheral blood, obtained on day 0 of AZD1222 vaccination. The CDR3 reads CASSRDRDYEQYF. Written as DNA, the CDR3 is TGTGCCAGTAGTCGGGACAGGGACTACGAGCAGTACTTC.